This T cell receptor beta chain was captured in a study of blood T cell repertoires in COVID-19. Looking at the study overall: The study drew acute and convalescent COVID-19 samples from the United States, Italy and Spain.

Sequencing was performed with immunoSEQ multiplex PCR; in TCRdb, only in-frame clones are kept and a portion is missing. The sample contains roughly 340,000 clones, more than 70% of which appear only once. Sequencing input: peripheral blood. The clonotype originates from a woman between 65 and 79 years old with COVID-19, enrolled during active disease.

The CDR3 nucleotides are TGTGCCAGCGGTTGGACAGGGGGCGCGGACACTGAAGCTTTCTTT. It specifies CASGWTGGADTEAFF. The V and J genes are TRBV28 and TRBJ1-1; 11 nucleotides align to TRBD1. With V trimmed by 8 bases and J by 3 bases, 8 bases remained unmatched. The V gene's germline CDR1 is MDHEN and CDR2 SYDVKM. There are 15 residues in the CDR3.